The 11 T cell receptor beta chains below come from one sample, sequenced in a study of T cells in Graves' hyperthyroidism and ophthalmopathy. The source material, RNA transcripts, was used to amplify TCR beta CDR3 regions. HTBI primers drove first-round RT-PCR of the TCR CDR3. A single record per CDR3 protein comes from TCRdb applying MiXCR to the multiplex PCR reads. This sample yields over 400,000 distinct CDR3 sequences, of which approximately 22% are seen a single time; around 47% belongs to the top ten. Specimen: blood. Receptors originate from a woman in her seventies with Graves' ophthalmopathy.

The rearrangement uses TRBV10-3 and TRBJ2-2, with 9 positions matching TRBD2. V trimming: 5 bases; J trimming: 5 bases; junction bases outside the gene matches: 6. The CDR3 has 15 amino acids. Per germline, CDR1 ENHRY and CDR2 SYGVKD. CDR3 residues: CAISFNLAGTGELFF. The CDR3 DNA sequence: TGTGCCATCAGTTTTAACCTAGCGGGAACCGGGGAGCTGTTTTTT.

Written as DNA, the CDR3 is TGTGCCAGCGAACGCCAGGATTCGCATCAGCCCCAGCATTTT. Translating gives CASERQDSHQPQHF. The chain joins TRBV6-1 to TRBJ1-5, with D hard to call. V lost 8 bases to trimming and J lost 5 bases, with 16 bases between them. CDR1 is MNHNS and CDR2 is SASEGT in the germline V gene. The CDR3 sequence is 14 residues long.

This clonotype was counted ten times or more. The rearrangement uses TRBV10-3 and TRBJ1-1; no clear D. The CDR3 contains 15 residues. Looked up from germline, CDR1 is ENHRY and CDR2 is SYGVKD. V was clipped by 8 bases and J by 5 bases, with 21 bases between them. CDR3 region: CAIANPEGWQTEAFF. For the CDR3, the DNA is TGTGCCATCGCAAACCCTGAGGGATGGCAGACTGAAGCTTTCTTT.

The rearrangement joins TRBV15 to TRBJ1-5, with a possible D match to TRBD1 (6 bases). The CDR3 has 16 amino acids. V lost 0 bases to trimming and J lost 6 bases, with 15 bases between them. The germline CDR1 and CDR2 sequences are LNHNV and YYDKDF (reference sequence). The CDR3 loop is CATSRDQTGWSQPQHF. The CDR3 bases are TGTGCCACCAGCAGAGATCAAACAGGGTGGAGTCAGCCCCAGCATTTT.

The rearrangement joins TRBV11-2 to TRBJ2-2; D possibly uses TRBD1 or TRBD2 (6 bases each). With 1 base removed from V and 3 bases from J, the gap between germline ends came to 15 bases. The germline CDR1 and CDR2 sequences are SGHAT and FQNNGV. This CDR3 spans 17 amino acids. In nucleotides, the CDR3 is TGTGCCAGCAGCTTAGTAGAGGGGGGCGCATACACCGGGGAGCTGTTTTTT. Translated, it gives CASSLVEGGAYTGELFF.

In its sample, this clonotype was seen many times. The J gene is TRBJ2-5, the V gene TRBV27; 8 bases are shared with TRBD2. The CDR3 extends over 13 amino acids. After removal of 5 bases from V and 5 bases from J, the junction contained 4 bases not matched to a gene. CDR1 and CDR2 (germline): MNHEY, SMNVEV (reference sequence). The CDR3 loop is CASSRAGDETQYF. Here the CDR3 DNA reads TGTGCCAGCAGTCGAGCGGGAGACGAGACCCAGTACTTC.

This clonotype came up a few times. The V gene is TRBV10-3, the J gene TRBJ2-7; 10 bases align to TRBD2. The CDR3 totals 15 residues. Unmatched junction bases numbered 6, after V lost 0 bases and J lost 7 bases. CDR1 ENHRY and CDR2 SYGVKD come from the germline V gene. The chain's CDR3 is CAISESTSGTNEQYF. CDR3 in DNA: TGTGCCATCAGTGAGTCTACTAGCGGGACGAATGAGCAGTACTTC.

This clonotype was counted at least ten times. J is TRBJ2-3 and V is TRBV29-1, with D hard to call. The germline V gene encodes CDR1 SQVTM and CDR2 ANQGSEA. The CDR3 has 12 residues. V lost 6 bases to trimming and J lost 2 bases, with 9 bases between them. The CDR3 DNA reads TGCAGCGTACGGCCAAACACAGATACGCAGTATTTT. Protein sequence: CSVRPNTDTQYF.

This clonotype was picked up a small number of times. The rearrangement joins TRBV24-1 to TRBJ1-4; 7 positions agree with TRBD1. This CDR3 is 13 amino acids long. Germline V gene sequence: CDR1 KGHDR, CDR2 SFDVKD. V shed 8 bases and J 7 bases; nucleotides not matched to a gene: 6. The CDR3 spells CATTYRGSEKLFF. The CDR3 nucleotides read TGTGCCACCACTTACAGGGGAAGTGAAAAACTGTTTTTT.

This clonotype showed up just a few times. The chain recombines TRBV29-1 with TRBJ1-2, with TRBD1 matching 9 bases. The CDR3 is 11 residues long. Germline assignment: CDR1 SQVTM and CDR2 ANQGSEA. J lost 8 bases, V lost 3 bases, and 1 base had no gene match. CDR3 coding DNA: TGCAGCGTTGACGGGACAGGGGGCTACACCTTC. Translating it yields CSVDGTGGYTF.

This chain uses TRBV3-1 with TRBJ2-2, with D uncertain. V was pared by 0 bases and J by 0 bases, with 2 bases between. CDR1 LGHDT and CDR2 YNNKEL come from the germline V gene (reference sequence). CDR3 length: 14 residues. The CDR3 loop is CASSQDTNTGELFF. CDR3 nucleotides: TGTGCCAGCAGCCAAGACACGAACACCGGGGAGCTGTTTTTT.